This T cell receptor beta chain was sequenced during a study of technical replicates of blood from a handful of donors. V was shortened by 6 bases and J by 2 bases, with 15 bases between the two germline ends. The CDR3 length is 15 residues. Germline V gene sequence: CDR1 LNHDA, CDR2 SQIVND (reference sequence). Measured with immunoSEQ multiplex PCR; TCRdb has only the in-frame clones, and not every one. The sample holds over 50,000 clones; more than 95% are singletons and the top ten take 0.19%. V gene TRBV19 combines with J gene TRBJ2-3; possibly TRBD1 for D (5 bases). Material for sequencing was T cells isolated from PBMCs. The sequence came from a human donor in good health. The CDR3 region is CASSIQGTLTDTQYF. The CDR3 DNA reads TGTGCCAGTAGCATCCAGGGTACCCTCACAGATACGCAGTATTTT.